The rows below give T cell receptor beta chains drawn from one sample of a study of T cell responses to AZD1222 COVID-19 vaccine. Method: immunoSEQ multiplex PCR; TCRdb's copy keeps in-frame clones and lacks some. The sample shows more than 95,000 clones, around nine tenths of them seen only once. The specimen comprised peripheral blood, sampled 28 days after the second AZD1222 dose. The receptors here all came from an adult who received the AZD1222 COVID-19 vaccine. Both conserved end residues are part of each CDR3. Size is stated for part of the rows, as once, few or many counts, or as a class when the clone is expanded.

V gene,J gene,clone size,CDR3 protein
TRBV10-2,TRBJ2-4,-,CASRDRGVGENIQYF
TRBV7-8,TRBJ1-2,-,CASSFTSPGQGAFLSGYTF
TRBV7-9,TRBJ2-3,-,CASSPTGVDTQYF
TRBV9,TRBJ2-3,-,CASSAYTSTSLFTDTQYF
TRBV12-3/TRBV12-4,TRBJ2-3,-,CASSFGLRSRKYF
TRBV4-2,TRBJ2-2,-,CASSQGWSSALSTGELFF
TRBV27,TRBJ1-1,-,CASSPTGGPTEAFF
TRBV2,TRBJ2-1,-,CASIWDSNNEQFF
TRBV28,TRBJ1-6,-,CASSLKTDRPFF
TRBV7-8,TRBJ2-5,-,CASSDRLAGGPYQETQYF
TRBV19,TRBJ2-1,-,CASQSLTSGSLSSYNEQFF
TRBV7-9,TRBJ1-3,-,CASSLLDSGNTIYF
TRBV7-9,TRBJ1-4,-,CASSLRLGSNEKLFF
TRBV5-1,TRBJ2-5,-,CASTMESLQETQYF
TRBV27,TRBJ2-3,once,CASRGGVGPQYF
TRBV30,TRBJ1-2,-,CAWRPYGYGYTF
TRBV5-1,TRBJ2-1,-,CASSLEASGGYNEQFF
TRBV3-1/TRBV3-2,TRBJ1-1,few,CASSQPRGSTEAFF
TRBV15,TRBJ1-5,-,CATSRDREGHQPQHF
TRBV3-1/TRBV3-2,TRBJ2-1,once,CASSHTGLSVLEQFF